This TCR beta chain was sequenced during a study of blood T cell repertoires in COVID-19. Study background: Samples representing acute and convalescent COVID-19 were sourced from the United States, Italy and Spain.

Sequencing was performed with immunoSEQ multiplex PCR; in TCRdb, only in-frame clones are kept and a portion is missing. The sample yields approximately 220,000 clones, approximately 90% seen once. The germline gives CDR1 LNHDA, CDR2 SQIVND (reference sequence). The V and J ends lost 3 bases and 7 bases, in that order; junction bases with no gene match: 5. The CDR3 totals 14 residues. Source material: PBMCs or T cells enriched from blood (not recorded which). The genes are TRBV19 and TRBJ1-1, with 10 bases matching TRBD1. This TCR derives from a woman in her 30s who had recovered from COVID-19. The CDR3 sequence: CASSIGTGALEAFF. DNA of the CDR3: TGTGCCAGTAGTATTGGGACAGGGGCCCTTGAAGCTTTCTTT.